The 8 T cell receptor beta chains given below trace back to one sample, sequenced in a study of T cells in Graves' hyperthyroidism and ophthalmopathy. Amplification of TCR beta CDR3 regions was performed using RNA transcripts as template. The TCR CDR3 first-round RT-PCR relied on the HTBI primer set. TCRdb reprocessed the multiplex PCR reads with MiXCR, giving one entry per CDR3 protein. The sample records 500,000 to 550,000 distinct CDR3 sequences, 20% being singletons. Sequenced sample: blood. The receptors originated from a man aged 18 to 29 with Graves' hyperthyroidism.

The V call is TRBV6-5, the J call TRBJ1-2, with D tentatively TRBD1 (5 bases). The V end lost 2 bases, the J end lost 4 bases, and 11 bases lay between the germline ends. CDR3 length: 14 residues. The germline CDR1 and CDR2 sequences are MNHEY and SVGAGI. DNA of the CDR3: TGTGCCAGCAGTTACGCACAGGATATCTATGGCTACACCTTC. Its protein is CASSYAQDIYGYTF.

The rearrangement links TRBV11-2 to TRBJ1-1; D gene uncertain. The V gene's germline CDR1 is SGHAT and CDR2 FQNNGV. The CDR3 is 14 residues long. The ends were cut back, 6 bases at V and 8 bases at J, with 19 bases in the middle. The CDR3 loop is CASRRTLQVREAFF. The DNA for the CDR3 is TGTGCCAGCAGACGGACTCTCCAGGTTCGCGAAGCTTTCTTT.

The rearrangement links TRBV6-2 or TRBV6-3 to TRBJ2-7; 9 bases align to TRBD1. Germline lookup yields CDR1 MNHEY and CDR2 SVGEGT. The trim removed 6 bases at V and 6 bases at J, leaving 6 bases unmatched. The CDR3 spans 13 residues. The CDR3 reads CASRGQGRTEQYF. The CDR3 bases are TGTGCCAGCAGGGGACAGGGACGTACCGAGCAGTACTTC.

For this clonotype: The junction and the germline gene differ at one end; a read error may be behind it. The chain has TRBV19 and TRBJ1-5, with TRBD1 as a possible D gene (5 bases). CDR3 length: 14 residues. Germline V gene lookup returns CDR1 LNHDA and CDR2 SQIVND (reference sequence). CDR3 amino acids: CSSRDDSSNQPQHF. CDR3 in DNA: TGTTCCAGTAGGGACGACAGTAGCAATCAGCCCCAGCATTTT. Using reference TRBV19 and TRBJ1-5 for the parts outside the CDR3, the full variable domain is DGGITQSPKYLFRKEGQNVTLSCEQNLNHDAMYWYRQDPGQGLRLIYYSQIVNDFQKGDIAEGYSVSREKKESFPLTVTSAQKNPTAFYLCSSRDDSSNQPQHFGDGTRLSIL.

This clonotype showed up just a few times. The rearrangement links TRBV30 to TRBJ1-3, with D unclear. CDR3 size: 13 residues. Germline V gene sequence: CDR1 GTSNPN, CDR2 SVGIG (reference sequence). CDR3 in amino acids: CASPVGSGNTIYF. CDR3 sequence (DNA): TGTGCTTCGCCTGTCGGCTCTGGAAACACCATATATTTT.

This clonotype was picked up many times. The chain uses TRBV7-8 and TRBJ2-5; 10 nucleotides match TRBD2. The germline CDR1 and CDR2 sequences are SGHVS and FQNEAQ. The ends lost 1 base at V and 2 bases at J; junction bases unmatched: 7. There are 17 residues in the CDR3. Here the CDR3 reads CASSLGALAGAQETQYF. In DNA, the CDR3 is TGTGCCAGCAGCTTAGGCGCCCTAGCGGGGGCACAAGAGACCCAGTACTTC.

This clonotype was seen at least ten times. The J gene is TRBJ1-2, the V gene TRBV4-1; D possibly corresponds to TRBD1 (5 bases). Germline CDR1 and CDR2: MGHRA and YSYEKL. With 6 bases removed from V and 0 bases from J, the gap between germline ends came to 8 bases. The CDR3 is 13 amino acids. In DNA form, the CDR3 reads TGCGCCAGCAGAGGGGTTGCTAACTATGGCTACACCTTC. As protein: CASRGVANYGYTF.

This sequence joins TRBV7-9 and TRBJ1-6, with TRBD1 identical over 7 bases. V gave up 2 bases and J gave up 7 bases; unmatched junction bases: 5. Germline V gene data show CDR1 as SEHNR and CDR2 as FQNEAQ (reference sequence). The CDR3 extends over 15 amino acids. This CDR3 is CASSLSGQPNSPLHF. In DNA, the CDR3 is TGTGCCAGCAGCTTATCGGGACAGCCGAATTCACCCCTCCACTTT.